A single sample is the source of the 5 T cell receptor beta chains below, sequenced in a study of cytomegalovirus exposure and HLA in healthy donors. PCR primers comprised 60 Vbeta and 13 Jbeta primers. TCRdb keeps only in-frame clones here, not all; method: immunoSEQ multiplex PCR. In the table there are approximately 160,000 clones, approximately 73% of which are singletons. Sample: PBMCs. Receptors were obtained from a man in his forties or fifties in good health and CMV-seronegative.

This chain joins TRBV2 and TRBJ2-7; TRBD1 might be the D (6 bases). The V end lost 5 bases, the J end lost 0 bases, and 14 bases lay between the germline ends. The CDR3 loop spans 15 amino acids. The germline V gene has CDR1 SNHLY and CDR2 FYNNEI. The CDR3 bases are TGTGCCAGCAGTTTCGGACAGCCAGACTCCTACGAGCAGTACTTC. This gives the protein CASSFGQPDSYEQYF.

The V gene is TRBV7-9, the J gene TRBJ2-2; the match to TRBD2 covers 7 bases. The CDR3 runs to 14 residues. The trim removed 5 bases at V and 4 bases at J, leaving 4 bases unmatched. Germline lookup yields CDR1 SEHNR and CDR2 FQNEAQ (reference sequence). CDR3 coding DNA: TGTGCCAGCAGCCCCCCTAGCGGCACCGGGGAGCTGTTTTTT. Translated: CASSPPSGTGELFF.

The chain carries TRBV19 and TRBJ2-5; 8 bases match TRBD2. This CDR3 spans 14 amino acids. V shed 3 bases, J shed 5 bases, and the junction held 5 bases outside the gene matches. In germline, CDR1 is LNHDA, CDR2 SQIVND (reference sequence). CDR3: CASSIAGGLETQYF. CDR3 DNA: TGTGCCAGTAGTATTGCGGGGGGCTTGGAGACCCAGTACTTC. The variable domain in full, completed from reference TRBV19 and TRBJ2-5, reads DGGITQSPKYLFRKEGQNVTLSCEQNLNHDAMYWYRQDPGQGLRLIYYSQIVNDFQKGDIAEGYSVSREKKESFPLTVTSAQKNPTAFYLCASSIAGGLETQYFGPGTRLLVL.

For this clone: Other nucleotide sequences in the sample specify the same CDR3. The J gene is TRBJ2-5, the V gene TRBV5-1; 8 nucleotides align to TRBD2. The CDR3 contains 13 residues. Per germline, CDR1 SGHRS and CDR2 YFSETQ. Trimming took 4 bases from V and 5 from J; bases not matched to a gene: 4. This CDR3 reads CASSAGGGETQYF. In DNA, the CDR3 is TGCGCCAGCAGCGCGGGGGGAGGGGAGACCCAGTACTTC.

The CDR3 DNA is TGTGCCAGCAGCCCAGGGGACAGGGATGATGGCTACACCTTC. Translating gives CASSPGDRDDGYTF. This chain joins TRBV27 and TRBJ1-2, with 9 nucleotides matching TRBD1. The CDR3 sequence is 14 residues long. J was trimmed by 6 bases and V by 6 bases; bases with no gene match: 8. Germline assignment: CDR1 MNHEY and CDR2 SMNVEV (reference sequence).